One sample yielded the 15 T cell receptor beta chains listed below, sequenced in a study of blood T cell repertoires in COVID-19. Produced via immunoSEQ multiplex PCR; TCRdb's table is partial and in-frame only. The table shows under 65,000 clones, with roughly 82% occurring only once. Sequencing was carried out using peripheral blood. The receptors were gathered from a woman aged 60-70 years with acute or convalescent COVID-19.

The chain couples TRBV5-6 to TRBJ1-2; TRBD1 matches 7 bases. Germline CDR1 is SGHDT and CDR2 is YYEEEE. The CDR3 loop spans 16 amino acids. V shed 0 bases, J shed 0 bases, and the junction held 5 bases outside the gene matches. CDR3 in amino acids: CASSLAAGGPNYGYTF. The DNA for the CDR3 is TGTGCCAGCAGCTTGGCGGCAGGGGGGCCTAACTATGGCTACACCTTC.

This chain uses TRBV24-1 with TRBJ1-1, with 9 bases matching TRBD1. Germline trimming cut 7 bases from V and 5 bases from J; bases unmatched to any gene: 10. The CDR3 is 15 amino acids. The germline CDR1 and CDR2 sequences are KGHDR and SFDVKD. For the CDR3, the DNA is TGTGCCACCAGAGAGACAGGGGGAGTGTTTACTGAAGCTTTCTTT. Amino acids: CATRETGGVFTEAFF.

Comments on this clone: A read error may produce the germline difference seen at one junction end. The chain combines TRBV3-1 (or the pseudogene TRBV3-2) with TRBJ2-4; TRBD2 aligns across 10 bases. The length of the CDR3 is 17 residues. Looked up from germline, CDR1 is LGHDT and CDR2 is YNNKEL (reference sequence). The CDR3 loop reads CASSPQGSGGARNIQYF. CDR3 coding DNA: TGTGCCAGCAGCCCCCAAGGGAGCGGGGGGGCCAGAAACATTCAGTACTTC.

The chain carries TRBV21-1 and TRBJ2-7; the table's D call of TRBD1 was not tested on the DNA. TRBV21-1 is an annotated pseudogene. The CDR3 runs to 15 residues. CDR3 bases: TGTGCCAGCAGCAAAGTTGACAGACACTCCTACGAGCAGTACTTC. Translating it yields CASSKVDRHSYEQYF.

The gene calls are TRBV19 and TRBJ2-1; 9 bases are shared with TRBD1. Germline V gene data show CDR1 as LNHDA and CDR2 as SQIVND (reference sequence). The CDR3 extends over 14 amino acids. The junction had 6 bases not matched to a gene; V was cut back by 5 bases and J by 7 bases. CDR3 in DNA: TGTGCCAGTAGTTCCGGACAGGGGAGGAATGAGCAGTTCTTC. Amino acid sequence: CASSSGQGRNEQFF.

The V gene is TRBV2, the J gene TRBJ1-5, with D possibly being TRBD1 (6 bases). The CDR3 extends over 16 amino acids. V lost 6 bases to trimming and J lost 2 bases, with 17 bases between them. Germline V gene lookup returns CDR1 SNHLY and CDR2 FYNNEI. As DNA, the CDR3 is TGTGCCAGCAGCCCAATCCCAGGGGTTGGCAATCAGCCCCAGCATTTT. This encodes CASSPIPGVGNQPQHF.

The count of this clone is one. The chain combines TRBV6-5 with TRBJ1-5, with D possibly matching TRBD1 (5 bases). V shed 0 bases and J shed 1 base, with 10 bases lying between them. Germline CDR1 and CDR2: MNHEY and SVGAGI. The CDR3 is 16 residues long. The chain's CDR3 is CASSYSRAKSNQPQHF. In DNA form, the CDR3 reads TGTGCCAGCAGTTACTCCAGGGCAAAGAGCAATCAGCCCCAGCATTTT.

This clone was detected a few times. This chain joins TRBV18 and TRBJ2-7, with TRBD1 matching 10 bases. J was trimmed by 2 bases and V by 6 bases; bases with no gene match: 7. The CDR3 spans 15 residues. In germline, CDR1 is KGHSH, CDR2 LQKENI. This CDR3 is CASSLRQGATYEQYF. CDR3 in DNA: TGTGCCAGCTCCCTTAGACAGGGGGCGACCTACGAGCAGTACTTC. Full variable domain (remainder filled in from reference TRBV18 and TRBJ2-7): NAGVMQNPRHLVRRRGQEARLRCSPMKGHSHVYWYRQLPEEGLKFMVYLQKENIIDESGMPKERFSAEFPKEGPSILRIQQVVRGDSAAYFCASSLRQGATYEQYFGPGTRLTVT.

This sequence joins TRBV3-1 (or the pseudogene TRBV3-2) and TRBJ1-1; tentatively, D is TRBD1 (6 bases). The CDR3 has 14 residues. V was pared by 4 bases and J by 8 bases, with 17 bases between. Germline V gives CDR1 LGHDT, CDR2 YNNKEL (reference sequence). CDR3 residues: CASSRPVGAEEAFF. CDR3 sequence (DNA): TGTGCCAGCAGCCGCCCTGTGGGGGCGGAAGAAGCTTTCTTT.

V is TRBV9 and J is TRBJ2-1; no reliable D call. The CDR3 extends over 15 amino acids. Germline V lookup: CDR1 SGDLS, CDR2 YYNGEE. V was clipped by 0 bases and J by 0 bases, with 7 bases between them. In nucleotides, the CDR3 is TGTGCCAGCAGCGTAGGATACAGCTCCTACAATGAGCAGTTCTTC. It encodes CASSVGYSSYNEQFF.

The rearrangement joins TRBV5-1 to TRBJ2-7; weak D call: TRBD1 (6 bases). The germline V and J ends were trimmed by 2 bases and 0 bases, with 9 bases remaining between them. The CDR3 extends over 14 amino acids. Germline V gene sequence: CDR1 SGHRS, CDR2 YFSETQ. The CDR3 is CASSFWGLSYEQYF. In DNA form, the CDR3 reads TGCGCCAGCAGCTTCTGGGGGCTCTCCTACGAGCAGTACTTC.

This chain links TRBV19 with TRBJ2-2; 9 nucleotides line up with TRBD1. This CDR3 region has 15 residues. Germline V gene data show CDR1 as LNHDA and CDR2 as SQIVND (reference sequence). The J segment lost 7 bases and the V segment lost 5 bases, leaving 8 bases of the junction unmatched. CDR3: CASSPGQGQGGELFF. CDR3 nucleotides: TGTGCCAGTAGTCCCGGACAGGGGCAGGGCGGGGAGCTGTTTTTT.

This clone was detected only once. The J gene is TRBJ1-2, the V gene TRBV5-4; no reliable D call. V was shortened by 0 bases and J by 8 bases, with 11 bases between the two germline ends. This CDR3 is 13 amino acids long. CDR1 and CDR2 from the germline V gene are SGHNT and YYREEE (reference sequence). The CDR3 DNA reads TGTGCCAGCAGCTTGGAACGGCTCGGGGGCTACACCTTC. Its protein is CASSLERLGGYTF.

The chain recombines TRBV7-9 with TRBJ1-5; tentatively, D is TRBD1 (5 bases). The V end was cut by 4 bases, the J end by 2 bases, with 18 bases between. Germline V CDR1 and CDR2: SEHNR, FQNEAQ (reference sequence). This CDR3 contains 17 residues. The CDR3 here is CASSSPGGTAGNQPQHF. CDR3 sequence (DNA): TGTGCCAGCAGCTCACCTGGGGGGACCGCGGGCAATCAGCCCCAGCATTTT.

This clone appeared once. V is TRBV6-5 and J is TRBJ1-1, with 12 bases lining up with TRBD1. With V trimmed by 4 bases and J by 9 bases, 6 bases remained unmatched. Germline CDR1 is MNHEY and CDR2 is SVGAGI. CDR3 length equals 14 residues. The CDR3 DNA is TGTGCCAGCAGTTCGTCCGGGACAGGGGGCAAAGCTTTCTTT. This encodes CASSSSGTGGKAFF.